This TCR beta chain was captured by sequencing in a study of blood T cell repertoires in COVID-19. Study summary: Recovered status in Cohort 3 required two negative PCRs, clearance, or symptom resolution. PBMCs, B-cell-depleted T cells, or T cells provided the cDNA or gDNA that made up the material. COVID-19 samples collected from the United States, Italy and Spain covered acute and convalescent phases.

Under the authors' procedure: From reference gene primer amplification, estimates of nucleated cell counts were derived. Using immunoSEQ multiplex PCR, the repertoire was profiled, and TCRdb retains in-frame clones only, with some absent. The DNA gave D and trimming, while V, J and clone size come from that table. The table has 300,000 to 450,000 clones, about 90% seen once; the top ten hold less than 2.5%. J gave up 6 bases and V 0 bases, and 4 bases lay outside the gene matches. Germline assignment: CDR1 KGHDR and CDR2 SFDVKD. The CDR3 runs to 15 residues. This chain uses TRBV24-1 with TRBJ1-5; 7 bases fit TRBD1. The TCR sequence derives from a man in his forties or fifties in a cohort exposed to, infected with or recovered from COVID-19 (not recorded which). The specimen sequenced was PBMCs or T cells enriched from blood (not recorded which). CDR3 sequence reads: CATSDLGAGGQPQHF. The CDR3 DNA reads as TGTGCCACCAGTGATTTGGGGGCAGGGGGTCAGCCCCAGCATTTT.